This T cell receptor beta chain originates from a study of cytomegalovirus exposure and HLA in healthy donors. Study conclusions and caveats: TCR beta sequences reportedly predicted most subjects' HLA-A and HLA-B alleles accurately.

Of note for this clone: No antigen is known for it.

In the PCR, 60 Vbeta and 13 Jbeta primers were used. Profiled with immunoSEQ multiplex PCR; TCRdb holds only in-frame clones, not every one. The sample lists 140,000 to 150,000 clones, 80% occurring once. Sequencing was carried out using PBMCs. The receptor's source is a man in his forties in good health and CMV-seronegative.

CDR3 loop: CASSLTASLYGYTF. DNA for the CDR3: TGTGCCAGCAGCCTGACAGCTTCACTCTATGGCTACACCTTC. The chain is built from TRBV7-9 and TRBJ1-2, with D possibly matching TRBD1 (5 bases). The CDR3 is made up of 14 amino acids. V gave up 5 bases and J gave up 4 bases, with 14 bases separating them. CDR1 is SEHNR, CDR2 FQNEAQ, per germline (reference sequence).